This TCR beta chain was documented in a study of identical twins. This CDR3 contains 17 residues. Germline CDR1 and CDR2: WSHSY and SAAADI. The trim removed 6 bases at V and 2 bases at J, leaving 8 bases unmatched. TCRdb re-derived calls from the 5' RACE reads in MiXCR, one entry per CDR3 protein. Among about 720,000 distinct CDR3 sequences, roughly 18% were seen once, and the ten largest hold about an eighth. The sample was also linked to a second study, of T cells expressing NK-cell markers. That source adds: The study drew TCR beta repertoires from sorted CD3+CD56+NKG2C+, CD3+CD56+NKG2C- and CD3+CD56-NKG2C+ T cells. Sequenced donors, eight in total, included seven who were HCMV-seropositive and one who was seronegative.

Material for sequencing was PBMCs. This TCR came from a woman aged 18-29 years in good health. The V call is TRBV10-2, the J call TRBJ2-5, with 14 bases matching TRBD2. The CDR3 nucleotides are TGCGCCAGCAGAGGACTAGCGGGGGGCCCGCAACAAGAGACCCAGTACTTC. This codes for CASRGLAGGPQQETQYF.